Below are 9 T cell receptor beta chains sequenced from a single sample in a study of cytomegalovirus exposure and HLA in healthy donors. Primers: 60 Vbeta forward and 13 Jbeta reverse. Assay used: immunoSEQ multiplex PCR; TCRdb lists only in-frame clones, some missing. The sample contains around 160,000 clones, 80% to 90% of which appear only once. The specimen was PBMCs. All receptors come from a man between 18 and 35 years old in good health and CMV-seropositive.

V usage is TRBV2 and J usage is TRBJ2-3, with TRBD2 matching over 10 bases. This CDR3 has 15 residues. Germline CDR1 reads SNHLY; CDR2 reads FYNNEI. The trim removed 6 bases at V and 7 bases at J, leaving 10 bases unmatched. CDR3 loop: CASSPSSGGGNTQYF. The DNA of the CDR3 is TGTGCCAGCAGCCCTTCTAGCGGGGGAGGGAATACGCAGTATTTT. The variable domain in full, with the rest retrieved from reference TRBV2 and TRBJ2-3, is EPEVTQTPSHQVTQMGQEVILRCVPISNHLYFYWYRQILGQKVEFLVSFYNNEISEKSEIFDDQFSVERPDGSNFTLKIRSTKLEDSAMYFCASSPSSGGGNTQYFGPGTRLTVL.

The chain combines TRBV4-3 with TRBJ1-1; 7 nucleotides line up with TRBD1. V lost 1 base and J lost 4; bases outside the gene matches: 15. Germline V gene lookup returns CDR1 LGHNA and CDR2 YSLEER. The CDR3 runs 18 residues. CDR3: CASSQVVTGYGLGTEAFF. In nucleotides, the CDR3 is TGCGCCAGCAGCCAAGTAGTGACAGGGTACGGGTTAGGCACTGAAGCTTTCTTT.

This sequence joins TRBV7-9 and TRBJ2-3, with TRBD2 identical over 8 bases. The CDR3 is 15 residues long. The germline gives CDR1 SEHNR, CDR2 FQNEAQ (reference sequence). J gave up 4 bases and V 2 bases, and 5 bases lay outside the gene matches. The CDR3 sequence is CASSLLRGAADTQYF. In nucleotides, the CDR3 is TGTGCCAGCAGCTTATTGCGGGGGGCGGCAGATACGCAGTATTTT.

V gene TRBV23-1 combines with J gene TRBJ2-5; 7 bases fit TRBD1. TRBV23-1 is recorded as an ORF, its role being uncertain. V shed 0 bases, J shed 0 bases, and the junction held 4 bases outside the gene matches. This CDR3 is built from 16 residues. The CDR3 nucleotides are TGCGCCAGCAGTCAATCGGGACAGAACCACCAAGAGACCCAGTACTTC. As protein: CASSQSGQNHQETQYF.

This sequence joins TRBV25-1 and TRBJ2-6; D remains ambiguous. Germline V gene data show CDR1 as MGHDK and CDR2 as SYGVNS. The CDR3 consists of 14 residues. V dropped 3 bases and J dropped 4 bases, with 7 bases sitting between them. As DNA, the CDR3 is TGTGCCAGCAGTGACGGGTTCGGGGCCAACGTCCTGACTTTC. It specifies CASSDGFGANVLTF.

This clone was seen once. The chain employs TRBV27 and TRBJ2-1; 7 nucleotides line up with TRBD1. Germline CDR1 and CDR2: MNHEY and SMNVEV (reference sequence). The CDR3 sequence is 13 residues long. The V segment lost 3 bases and the J segment 8 bases; nucleotides outside the gene matches: 4. DNA of the CDR3: TGTGCCAGCAGTTTTGACAGGGCTGATGAGCAGTTCTTC. Amino acid sequence: CASSFDRADEQFF.

The V call is TRBV30, the J call TRBJ2-2; TRBD2 matches at 8 bases. The V segment lost 3 bases and the J segment 5 bases; nucleotides outside the gene matches: 8. Per the germline V gene, CDR1 is GTSNPN and CDR2 is SVGIG (reference sequence). This CDR3 region has 15 residues. CDR3 sequence: CAWSTPGGPTGELFF. CDR3 in DNA: TGTGCCTGGAGCACCCCGGGGGGGCCGACCGGGGAGCTGTTTTTT.

The V call is TRBV13, the J call TRBJ1-6; 8 bases agree with TRBD1. Per germline, CDR1 PRHDT and CDR2 FYEKMQ (reference sequence). This CDR3 region has 16 residues. V lost 1 base and J lost 7; bases outside the gene matches: 6. The CDR3 protein is CASSLAPTGANSPLHF. CDR3 bases: TGTGCCAGCAGCTTAGCCCCGACAGGGGCCAATTCACCCCTCCACTTT.

In this sample, this clone turned up once. The CDR3, as DNA: TGTGCCAGCAGCTCAGACAGGGGGAACACCATATATTTT. The encoded protein is CASSSDRGNTIYF. The chain couples TRBV2 to TRBJ1-3; the match to TRBD1 covers 9 bases. Germline loops: CDR1 SNHLY, CDR2 FYNNEI. This CDR3 contains 13 residues. The V gene end was trimmed by 6 bases and the J gene end by 7 bases; junction bases not matched to a gene: 4.